What follows is one TCR beta chain and its context. The germline V gene encodes CDR1 SGDLS and CDR2 YYNGEE. V gave up 3 bases and J gave up 0 bases, with 11 bases separating them. This CDR3 comprises 15 residues. Assay: immunoSEQ multiplex PCR; the TCRdb copy retains only in-frame clones and omits some. The sample lists about 220,000 clones, approximately 84% seen once, with approximately 3% in the top ten. The sample originates from a study of blood T cell repertoires in COVID-19. As for the study in general: PBMCs, B-cell-depleted T cells, or T cells were the source of the cDNA or gDNA that made up the material.

Sequencing was carried out using peripheral blood. V usage is TRBV9 and J usage is TRBJ2-3; D might be TRBD2 (6 bases). The TCR was taken from a woman aged 25 to 39 who had recovered from COVID-19. The CDR3, as DNA: TGTGCCAGCAGCGATAGCGGAGCCAGCACAGATACGCAGTATTTT. It specifies CASSDSGASTDTQYF.